This T cell receptor (beta chain) came from a study of cytomegalovirus exposure and HLA in healthy donors. Study in general: About 180 million T cells yielded some 120 million unique TCR beta sequences in earlier analysis.

About this clone: Its antigen is unknown.

Findings and limits, study-wide: Later analysis identified 15,000 to 20,000 TCR beta sequences associated with HLA alleles, using a false discovery rate threshold of 0.05. TCR beta chains numbering about 160 were designated cytomegalovirus-associated.

This CDR3 spans 17 amino acids. V lost 5 bases, J lost 10 bases, and 17 bases stayed unmatched. The germline gives CDR1 MDHEN, CDR2 SYDVKM. Researchers ran the PCR with 60 Vbeta and 13 Jbeta primers. The method was immunoSEQ multiplex PCR; TCRdb's version includes in-frame clones alone and lacks a portion of them. The repertoire table contains about 54,000 clones. Donors were ostensibly healthy at sampling, although undocumented immune exposures were probable. Sequenced: PBMCs. This sequence joins TRBV28 and TRBJ1-6; 7 bases agree with TRBD1. The clonotype comes from a woman in her 40s in good health and CMV-seronegative. Here the CDR3 DNA reads TGTGCCAGCAGTCCGCCTCCGGGACAGTCCCCTCGATCACCCCTCCACTTT. Amino acid sequence: CASSPPPGQSPRSPLHF.